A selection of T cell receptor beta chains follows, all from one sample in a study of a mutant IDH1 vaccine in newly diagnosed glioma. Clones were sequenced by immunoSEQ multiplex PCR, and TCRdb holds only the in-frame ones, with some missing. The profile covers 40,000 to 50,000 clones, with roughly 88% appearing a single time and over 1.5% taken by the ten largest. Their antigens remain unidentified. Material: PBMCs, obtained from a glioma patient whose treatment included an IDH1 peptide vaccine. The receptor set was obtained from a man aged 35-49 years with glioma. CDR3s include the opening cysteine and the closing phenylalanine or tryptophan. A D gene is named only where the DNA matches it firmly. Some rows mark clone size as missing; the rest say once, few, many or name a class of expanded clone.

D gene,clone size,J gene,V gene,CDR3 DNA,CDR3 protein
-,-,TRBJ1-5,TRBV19,TGTGCCAGTAGTATAGGGCAGAACAATCAGCCCCAGCATTTT,CASSIGQNNQPQHF
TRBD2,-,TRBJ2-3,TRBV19,TGTGCCAGTAGTATAGTGTGGGCTAGCGGGAGCTCAGATACGCAGTATTTT,CASSIVWASGSSDTQYF
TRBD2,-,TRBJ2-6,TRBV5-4,TGTGCCAGCAGCCCGCCGGGACTAGCGGGAGCTGGGGCCAACGTCCTGACTTTC,CASSPPGLAGAGANVLTF
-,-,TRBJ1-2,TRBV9,TGTGCCAGCAGCTCAGGGAGGATCGGGACGATCTATGGCTACACCTTC,CASSSGRIGTIYGYTF
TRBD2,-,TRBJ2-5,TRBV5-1,TGCGCCAGCAGCTTGGTAGTTAGCGGGGAGACCCAGTACTTC,CASSLVVSGETQYF
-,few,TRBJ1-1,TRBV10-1,TGCGCCAGCAGTGAGCGATCGGGGGTCAGGATGAACACTGAAGCTTTCTTT,CASSERSGVRMNTEAFF
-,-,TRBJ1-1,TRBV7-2,TGTGCCAGCAGCGGGGAAGGAAGGAACACTGAAGCTTTCTTT,CASSGEGRNTEAFF
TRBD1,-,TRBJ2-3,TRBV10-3,TGTGCCATCAGTGACAGGGGGCAAGATACGCAGTATTTT,CAISDRGQDTQYF
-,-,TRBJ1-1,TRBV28,TGTGCCAGCAGTCGCACAGACAGGCCGAACACTGAAGCTTTCTTT,CASSRTDRPNTEAFF
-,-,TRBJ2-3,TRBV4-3,TGCGCCAGCAGCCAAGCACGCACAGATACGCAGTATTTT,CASSQARTDTQYF
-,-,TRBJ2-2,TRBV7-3,TGTGCCAGCAGCTTAGGTTTCGGGGAGCTGTTTTTT,CASSLGFGELFF
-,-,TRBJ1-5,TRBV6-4,TGTGCCAGCAGTGACCCCAATCAGCCCCAGCATTTT,CASSDPNQPQHF
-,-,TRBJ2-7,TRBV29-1,TGCAGCGCTCTCAAGGGAGGGGGGGCCGAGCAGTACTTC,CSALKGGGAEQYF
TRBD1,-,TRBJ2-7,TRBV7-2,TGTGCCAGCAGCTTAGATTCGAACAGGGGAAGAGAGCAGTACTTC,CASSLDSNRGREQYF
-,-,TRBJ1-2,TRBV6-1,TGTGCCAGCAGTGATCGGACAAACTATGGCTACACCTTC,CASSDRTNYGYTF
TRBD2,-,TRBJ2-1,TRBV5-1,TGCGCCAGCAGCGAACTAGCGGGTCGGTACAATGAGCAGTTCTTC,CASSELAGRYNEQFF
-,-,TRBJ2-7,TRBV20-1,TGCAGTGCCCCGCTCCAAGGCTCGCAGTACTTC,CSAPLQGSQYF
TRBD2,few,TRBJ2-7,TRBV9,TGTGCCAGCAGCGGACCGGGACTAGCGGGAGGGAAGTACGAGCAGTACTTC,CASSGPGLAGGKYEQYF
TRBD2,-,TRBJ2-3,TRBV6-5,TGTGCCAGCAGTTACACTCGCGGGAGAGTCACAGATACGCAGTATTTT,CASSYTRGRVTDTQYF
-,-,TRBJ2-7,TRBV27,TGTGCCAGCAGGGACTTAGCGGCCCCTCCGGGGGAGCAGTACTTC,CASRDLAAPPGEQYF
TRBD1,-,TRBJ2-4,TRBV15,TGTGCCACCAGCAGACTGACAGGGGGATACATTCAGTACTTC,CATSRLTGGYIQYF
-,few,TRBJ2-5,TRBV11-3,TGTGCCAGCAGCTTAGATTCGGGAGAGACCCAGTACTTC,CASSLDSGETQYF
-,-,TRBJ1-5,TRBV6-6,TGTGCCAGCAGTTACGATGGGCCCCAGCATTTT,CASSYDGPQHF
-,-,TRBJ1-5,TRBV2,TGTGCCAGCAGTGACGGCTTTCAGCCCCAGCATTTT,CASSDGFQPQHF
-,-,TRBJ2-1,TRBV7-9,TGTGCCAGCAGCTTAGGCCTACTTGGGGACACATACAATGAGCAGTTCTTC,CASSLGLLGDTYNEQFF
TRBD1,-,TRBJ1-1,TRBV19,TGTGCCAGTAGTATACGGACAGGGAACACTGAAGCTTTCTTT,CASSIRTGNTEAFF
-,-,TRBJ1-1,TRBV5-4,TGTGCCAGCAGCTTAAACTGGAAAGATGAAGCTTTCTTT,CASSLNWKDEAFF
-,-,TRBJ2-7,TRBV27,TGTGCCAGCAGTTCCCCAGGGGCCCAGTCCTACGAGCAGTACTTC,CASSSPGAQSYEQYF